Below, 8 T cell receptor beta chains from the same sample are listed, as sequenced in a study of Graves' ophthalmopathy and Graves' hyperthyroidism. Beta-chain TCR CDR3 regions were amplified from RNA transcripts. Second-round multiplex PCR came after a first-round RT-PCR that employed HTBI primers. MiXCR was run by TCRdb on the multiplex PCR reads, yielding one entry per CDR3 protein. This sample has about half a million distinct CDR3 sequences; around 14% occur once, and the top ten carry 9.5% to 10%. The sequenced material came from blood. The receptors stem from a woman in her thirties with Graves' ophthalmopathy.

There are many counts of this clonotype. The chain links TRBV11-2 to TRBJ1-3; the D is unclear. The germline gives CDR1 SGHAT, CDR2 FQNNGV. V gave up 4 bases and J gave up 0 bases, with 13 bases separating them. CDR3 size: 16 residues. CDR3 residues: CASSSQSRSSGNTIYF. CDR3 nucleotide sequence: TGTGCCAGCAGCTCCCAATCCCGGAGCTCTGGAAACACCATATATTTT.

This clonotype was seen at least ten times. The chain carries TRBV19 and TRBJ1-1; TRBD1 is a possible D gene (5 bases). Trimming left V 7 bases short and J 2 bases short, with 20 bases between. The CDR3 is 16 residues long. In germline, CDR1 is LNHDA, CDR2 SQIVND (reference sequence). DNA for the CDR3: TGTGCCAGTATTCTACGGACTGGGGGGACCAACACTGAAGCTTTCTTT. Protein sequence: CASILRTGGTNTEAFF.

In its sample, this clonotype was seen a few times. The CDR3 here is CASSPPRVNGYTF. CDR3 bases: TGTGCCAGCAGCCCTCCGAGGGTGAATGGCTACACCTTC. V usage is TRBV28 and J usage is TRBJ1-2, with no clear D. The germline V and J ends were trimmed by 6 bases and 6 bases, with 14 bases remaining between them. CDR3 size: 13 residues. CDR1 is MDHEN, CDR2 SYDVKM, per germline.

This clonotype was detected ten times or more. The V gene is TRBV12-5, the J gene TRBJ1-2, with D unresolved. CDR1 is LGHNT, CDR2 FRNRAP, per germline. Trimming left V 3 bases short and J 5 bases short, with 19 bases between. The CDR3 totals 16 residues. DNA for the CDR3: TGTGCTAGTGGTTTAGGCGCCGGACGATCGGGGTATGGCTACACCTTC. It codes for CASGLGAGRSGYGYTF.

The chain recombines TRBV11-1 with TRBJ1-3; 9 positions agree with TRBD1. With V trimmed by 5 bases and J by 0 bases, 5 bases remained unmatched. The CDR3 has 16 residues. Looked up from germline, CDR1 is SGHAT and CDR2 is FQDESV (reference sequence). The CDR3 region is CASSITGGFSGNTIYF. Written as DNA, the CDR3 is TGTGCCAGCAGCATCACAGGGGGCTTCTCTGGAAACACCATATATTTT.

This clonotype appeared many times. This rearrangement joins TRBV7-2 to TRBJ2-5; D call uncertain. The length of the CDR3 is 10 residues. Per germline, CDR1 SGHTA and CDR2 FQGNSA. V lost 1 base to trimming and J lost 10 bases, with 4 bases between them. CDR3 nucleotide sequence: TGTGCCAGCAGCTTAGGGGACCAGTACTTC. Amino acids: CASSLGDQYF.

In the case of this clonotype: One end of the junction is discordant with germline, which a read error may explain. The chain carries TRBV20-1 and TRBJ2-6; D perhaps matches TRBD1 (5 bases). Per germline, CDR1 DFQATT and CDR2 SNEGSKA (reference sequence). The CDR3 is made up of 14 amino acids. The CDR3 loop reads CSAPPGSGANVQTF. The CDR3 DNA reads TGCAGTGCCCCCCCGGGCTCTGGGGCCAACGTCCAGACTTTC.

At least ten counts were recorded for this clonotype. The V and J genes are TRBV6-5 and TRBJ1-6; the match to TRBD1 covers 9 bases. Trimming removed 1 base from V and 11 bases from J; junction bases left unmatched: 3. The CDR3 consists of 14 residues. Per germline, CDR1 MNHEY and CDR2 SVGAGI. CDR3: CASSYYGTGTPLHF. The CDR3 DNA reads TGTGCCAGCAGTTACTACGGGACAGGGACACCCCTCCACTTT.